The clone carrying this T cell receptor (beta chain) has a handful of counts. Trimming left V 2 bases short and J 2 bases short, with 10 bases between. Per germline, CDR1 DFQATT and CDR2 SNEGSKA (reference sequence). The CDR3 is made up of 14 amino acids. Sample-barcoded 5' priming and a J-beta primer mix drove a second PCR of about 7 to 12 cycles. TCRdb used MiXCR to reprocess the 5' RACE reads, holding one entry per CDR3 protein. The table has around 710,000 distinct CDR3 sequences, 40% to 45% seen once. The data derive from a study of blood T cells in healthy people across ages. The receptor was derived from a woman aged 55-70 years in good health. V gene TRBV20-1 combines with J gene TRBJ1-5; a weak D match, TRBD1 (5 bases). The sample was blood. The CDR3 region has the DNA TGCAGTGCTAGACAGGGAGGGGGCAATCAGCCCCAGCATTTT. This translates into CSARQGGGNQPQHF.